Shown below are 6 T cell receptor beta chains from a single sample sequenced in a study of cytomegalovirus exposure and HLA in healthy donors. In the PCR, 60 Vbeta and 13 Jbeta primers were used. Generated by immunoSEQ multiplex PCR, the TCRdb table keeps only in-frame clones and is missing some. The sample lists 35,000 to 40,000 clones, 74% occurring once. The specimen was PBMCs. These receptors all stem from a man aged 30 to 45 in good health and CMV-seronegative.

The chain uses TRBV30 and TRBJ2-2, with D hard to call. The CDR3 loop spans 14 amino acids. Germline V gene lookup returns CDR1 GTSNPN and CDR2 SVGIG (reference sequence). The V end was cut by 3 bases, the J end by 4 bases, with 12 bases between. CDR3 coding DNA: TGTGCCTGGAGGGCCCCGTCAGTCACCGGGGAGCTGTTTTTT. This sequence encodes CAWRAPSVTGELFF. Drawing the rest from reference TRBV30 and TRBJ2-2, the complete variable domain is SQTIHQWPATLVQPVGSPLSLECTVEGTSNPNLYWYRQAAGRGLQLLFYSVGIGQISSEVPQNLSASRPQDRQFILSSKKLLLSDSGFYLCAWRAPSVTGELFFGEGSRLTVL.

V and J are TRBV4-1 and TRBJ2-6, with D tentatively TRBD2 (7 bases). The germline gives CDR1 MGHRA, CDR2 YSYEKL. Trimming cost V 1 base and J 2 bases, with 9 bases left between them. This CDR3 comprises 16 residues. The CDR3 DNA sequence: TGCGCCAGCAGCCAAGTAGGGGGGGCTGGGGCCAACGTCCTGACTTTC. This codes for CASSQVGGAGANVLTF.

The chain links TRBV28 to TRBJ2-2; 8 bases map to TRBD1. With V trimmed by 1 base and J by 2 bases, 0 bases remained unmatched. The V gene's germline CDR1 is MDHEN and CDR2 SYDVKM. CDR3 length: 15 amino acids. CDR3 region: CASSLSGGNTGELFF. Here the CDR3 DNA reads TGTGCCAGCAGTTTATCAGGGGGCAACACCGGGGAGCTGTTTTTT.

The rearrangement joins TRBV6-4 to TRBJ2-1; D gene unclear. V lost 6 bases to trimming and J lost 10 bases, with 4 bases between them. The CDR3 totals 9 residues. In germline, CDR1 is MRHNA, CDR2 SNTAGT. CDR3 region: CASRLEQFF. In DNA, the CDR3 is TGTGCCAGCAGACTAGAGCAGTTCTTC.

The chain links TRBV11-1 to TRBJ2-5; TRBD1 agrees at 9 bases. This CDR3 is 14 amino acids long. V gave up 5 bases and J gave up 3 bases; unmatched junction bases: 4. Germline V CDR1 and CDR2: SGHAT, FQDESV (reference sequence). As DNA, the CDR3 is TGTGCCAGCAGCCCGGGACAGGGCGAAGAGACCCAGTACTTC. It translates to CASSPGQGEETQYF.

The chain employs TRBV5-1 and TRBJ1-2; tentatively, D is TRBD1 (6 bases). The germline CDR1 and CDR2 sequences are SGHRS and YFSETQ. V was pared by 0 bases and J by 4 bases, with 10 bases between. The CDR3 covers 14 residues. The CDR3 DNA sequence: TGCGCCAGCAGCTTGGGCAGGGGATCCTATGGCTACACCTTC. This encodes CASSLGRGSYGYTF.